This entry concerns a single T cell receptor (beta chain). This clone is assessed as medium-sized (0.01 to 0.1%). Its binding antigen is unknown. Base qualities are not provided; no much larger clone lies one nucleotide away. Other DNA sequences in the sample encode the same CDR3. This sample was taken from a study of radiation and T cells in renal cell carcinoma (dated by TCRdb to 2018 to 2020). Background for the entire study: TCR beta sequencing covered over 50 samples in total, comprising around 26 tumors and roughly 27 peripheral blood samples. Across all 53 samples, 3.8 million or so unique CDR3 nucleotide sequences encoding about 2.4 million unique CDR3 amino acid sequences were identified. Results the study describes overall, beyond this receptor: Compared with control tumors, irradiated tumors had a greater number of dominant CDR3 motifs, and those motifs took up a bigger portion of the repertoire. TCR clonality was higher in irradiated tumors than in controls, as the top 100 clonotypes made up an average of approximately 54% of the repertoire in irradiated tumors compared with 43% in nephrectomy-only tumors. With a single-armed trial design, the study had no way to address how radiation dose or scheduling affects the TCR repertoire. Only small tumor regions of roughly 1.1 g were available, so intratumoral heterogeneity was not captured.

Trimmed from V: 3 bases; trimmed from J: 3 bases; junction bases lacking a gene match: 2. From the cysteine up to the phenylalanine, the CDR3 has a length of 14 residues. Only CDR3 DNA remains: 42 bases, in frame from the first base. For CDR1 and CDR2, the germline V gene lists ENHRY and SYGVKD. Read against the paper, the sample's time point label means: tumor resected at nephrectomy. The sample's treatment or condition, from its label and the paper: treatment-naive control, cytoreductive nephrectomy. For controls, tumors were taken from treatment-naive renal cell carcinoma patients who had cytoreductive nephrectomy with no radiation beforehand. Every patient had renal cell carcinoma of clear cell pathology. Control tumors used for TCR sequencing came from a handful of females and about 10 males, resected 2011 to 2014, with median age around 57 years (range about 40 to 90). Tumors were dissociated mechanically, digested with collagenase/hyaluronidase at 37 degrees C, processed in gentleMACS C tubes, and stored in liquid nitrogen. Genomic DNA for TCR sequencing was prepared using the QIAamp DNA Blood Mini Kit (Qiagen). Samples were included in the analyses only if all quality control checks were passed.

TCR beta libraries were generated from genomic DNA with the immunoSEQ kit, following the manufacturer's recommendations. Library preparation used a first multiplex PCR with proprietary primers, then a second PCR adding unique barcodes, with bead cleanups after each round. A positive control reaction and a negative control reaction, both provided in the kit, were run with every batch of samples. The final libraries underwent checking on an Agilent 4200 TapeStation D1000 ScreenTape, volumetric pooling, and quantification by qPCR. Sequencing was performed on an Illumina NextSeq500 using a MidOutput 150-cycle cartridge, with 156 Read1 cycles, 15 Index1 cycles, and the kit custom primers. The pooled library was loaded at 1.0 pM with around 20% PhiX control spiked in. For the original study's pipeline: Vendor-processed data were analyzed in R, and a clonotype was defined as all T cells sharing the same CDR3 nucleotide sequence. In the clone abundance analyses, frequencies were normalized to the 10,000 most abundant clones in each sample. Before analysis, public T cell clones were removed, and these numbered fewer than six per sample on average. Dominant motifs were analyzed with ImmunoMap using the PAM10 matrix, a gap penalty of 30, and a homology threshold of 0.3, and motifs with a cumulative frequency of at least 0.01 were considered dominant. TCRdb stores this immuneACCESS table with in-frame sequences only. Part of the clones is absent; in the studies checked, under half of the shortfall reflects unresolved V genes, and no reason is known for the rest. The V and J calls and clone size come from that table; D and trimming were worked out from the DNA. This sample comprises about 24,000 clones, roughly 64% of them detected only once. The top ten hold around a fifth of the sample.

The chain was built from TRBV10-3 and TRBJ1-2; TRBD1 fits 9 bases in the junction. The sequences come from tumor tissue, collected from a patient whose treatment was nephrectomy without radiotherapy. The receptor comes from a man between 35 and 55 years old with renal cell carcinoma. The CDR3 in this case is CAISDGQGHYGYTF. The bases read TGTGCCATCAGTGATGGACAGGGGCACTATGGCTACACCTTC.